These 15 T cell receptor beta chains came from one sample sequenced in a study of control samples from healthy donors and cancer patients. Profiled with immunoSEQ multiplex PCR; TCRdb holds only in-frame clones, not every one. The sample lists 200,000 to 250,000 clones, roughly 94% occurring once. Material: blood. These receptors were taken from a man aged 45 to 65 in good health.

This chain links TRBV24-1 with TRBJ2-7; D not resolved. V was shortened by 4 bases and J by 3 bases, with 12 bases between the two germline ends. This CDR3 comprises 14 residues. CDR1 and CDR2 from the germline V gene are KGHDR and SFDVKD. The CDR3 loop reads CATSDPGGDYEQYF. The CDR3 bases are TGTGCCACCAGTGACCCCGGTGGTGACTACGAGCAGTACTTC.

V is TRBV3-1 (or the pseudogene TRBV3-2) and J is TRBJ2-6; D call uncertain. The CDR3 length is 16 residues. Per germline, CDR1 LGHDT and CDR2 YNNKEL (reference sequence). V was clipped by 1 base and J by 0 bases, with 7 bases between them. The CDR3 reads CASSQGTFSGANVLTF. In DNA form, the CDR3 reads TGTGCCAGCAGCCAAGGGACGTTCTCTGGGGCCAACGTCCTGACTTTC.

The chain uses TRBV5-5 and TRBJ2-5; D perhaps matches TRBD1 (5 bases). The CDR3 has 16 amino acids. Looked up from germline, CDR1 is SGHKS and CDR2 is YYEKEE (reference sequence). V lost 2 bases to trimming and J lost 4 bases, with 18 bases between them. CDR3 in amino acids: CASSFGQGEGVETQYF. In nucleotides, the CDR3 is TGTGCCAGCAGCTTCGGTCAGGGCGAAGGGGTAGAGACCCAGTACTTC.

The J gene is TRBJ2-2, the V gene TRBV7-7, with D possibly being TRBD2 (6 bases). Trimming took off 1 base at V and 4 bases at J, with 13 bases between the two ends. Germline V gene data show CDR1 as SSHAT and CDR2 as FNYEAQ (reference sequence). This CDR3 has 16 amino acids. CDR3 in DNA: TGTGCCAGCAGCTTAGGGGACTTTGGGGGCACCGGGGAGCTGTTTTTT. Amino acid sequence: CASSLGDFGGTGELFF.

This clone was picked up one time. The chain joins TRBV19 to TRBJ2-5, with D tentatively TRBD1 (7 bases). CDR1 LNHDA and CDR2 SQIVND come from the germline V gene (reference sequence). The CDR3 contains 16 residues. V was shortened by 4 bases and J by 3 bases, with 18 bases between the two germline ends. CDR3 sequence (DNA): TGTGCCAGTAGTAGGGGGGCTGGGACAGCCGAAGAGACCCAGTACTTC. It specifies CASSRGAGTAEETQYF.

This CDR3 is CASSLVGPRTDTQYF. CDR3 in DNA: TGCGCCAGCAGCTTGGTCGGGCCTCGCACAGATACGCAGTATTTT. The J gene is TRBJ2-3, the V gene TRBV5-1; D uncertain. The length of the CDR3 is 15 residues. Germline CDR1 SGHRS, CDR2 YFSETQ. The ends were cut back, 0 bases at V and 1 base at J, with 9 bases in the middle.

This chain connects TRBV19 to TRBJ1-5; no reliable D call. This CDR3 has 13 residues. Trimming stripped 8 bases from V and 1 base from J, with 9 bases between. CDR1 is LNHDA and CDR2 is SQIVND in the germline V gene (reference sequence). CDR3 sequence reads: CASPDPSNQPQHF. CDR3 DNA sequence: TGTGCCAGTCCAGACCCGAGCAATCAGCCCCAGCATTTT.

The V call is TRBV19, the J call TRBJ1-6; maybe TRBD1 (5 bases). The CDR3 is 13 residues long. V shed 7 bases and J shed 7 bases, with 11 bases lying between them. Germline CDR1 LNHDA, CDR2 SQIVND (reference sequence). The CDR3 DNA is TGTGCCAGTAAGGGGACGGGGAATTCACCCCTCCACTTT. Translating gives CASKGTGNSPLHF.

The V and J genes are TRBV5-5 and TRBJ1-6, with D unclear. Germline loops: CDR1 SGHKS, CDR2 YYEKEE (reference sequence). This CDR3 spans 16 amino acids. Trimming left V 0 bases short and J 8 bases short, with 15 bases between. DNA for the CDR3: TGTGCCAGCAGCTTGGGGGCCGAGTTGACCCATTCACCCCTCCACTTT. Its translation: CASSLGAELTHSPLHF. The variable domain in full, with the rest retrieved from reference TRBV5-5 and TRBJ1-6, is DAGVTQSPTHLIKTRGQQVTLRCSPISGHKSVSWYQQVLGQGPQFIFQYYEKEERGRGNFPDRFSARQFPNYSSELNVNALLLGDSALYLCASSLGAELTHSPLHFGNGTRLTVT.

This chain uses TRBV7-2 with TRBJ2-2; possibly TRBD1 for D (5 bases). This CDR3 contains 15 residues. Germline V lookup: CDR1 SGHTA, CDR2 FQGNSA. V was pared by 5 bases and J by 9 bases, with 19 bases between. The CDR3 DNA follows: TGTGCCAGCAGCCCAGGGCCGGTAGACTCCAGGGAGCTGTTTTTT. It codes for CASSPGPVDSRELFF. Using reference TRBV7-2 and TRBJ2-2 for the parts outside the CDR3, the full variable domain is GAGVSQSPSNKVTEKGKDVELRCDPISGHTALYWYRQSLGQGLEFLIYFQGNSAPDKSGLPSDRFSAERTGGSVSTLTIQRTQQEDSAVYLCASSPGPVDSRELFFGEGSRLTVL.

This clone showed up just once. J is TRBJ1-4 and V is TRBV7-9; 8 bases agree with TRBD1. The V gene's germline CDR1 is SEHNR and CDR2 FQNEAQ (reference sequence). This CDR3 is 17 amino acids long. Germline trimming cut 9 bases from V and 1 base from J; bases unmatched to any gene: 13. CDR3 sequence reads: CASTYSGTGITNEKLFF. The CDR3 DNA follows: TGTGCCAGTACCTATTCCGGGACAGGAATAACTAATGAAAAACTGTTTTTT.

With respect to this clone: This specimen includes other DNA sequences encoding the same CDR3. The CDR3, as DNA: TGTGCCAGCAGTTTACAGAGCAATCAGCCCCAGCATTTT. Its translation is CASSLQSNQPQHF. The chain joins TRBV12-3 or TRBV12-4 to TRBJ1-5; no reliable D call. The CDR3 totals 13 residues. Trimming cost V 2 bases and J 1 base, with 3 bases left between them.

This rearrangement joins TRBV10-1 to TRBJ1-2, with a possible D match to TRBD1 (5 bases). Trimming took 6 bases from V and 0 from J, leaving 23 bases between them. The CDR3 has 18 amino acids. The germline gives CDR1 WNHNN, CDR2 SYGVQD (reference sequence). The CDR3 DNA follows: TGCGCCAGCAGGACACATGGGGGACTTCCCTTTCCTAACTATGGCTACACCTTC. Residues: CASRTHGGLPFPNYGYTF.

The chain couples TRBV5-6 to TRBJ1-4; a weak D match, TRBD1 (5 bases). There are 13 residues in the CDR3. Trimming pared 2 bases from V and 8 bases from J, leaving 10 bases between. The germline gives CDR1 SGHDT, CDR2 YYEEEE. CDR3 in DNA: TGTGCCAGCAGCTTTTGGGACCAAGAAAAACTGTTTTTT. This encodes CASSFWDQEKLFF.

The chain links TRBV27 to TRBJ1-2; D remains unclear. Deletions cut 2 bases from V and 8 bases from J, with 12 bases between. The CDR3 is made up of 13 amino acids. Germline V gives CDR1 MNHEY, CDR2 SMNVEV (reference sequence). The DNA of the CDR3 is TGTGCCAGCAGTTTAGGCCCCCGGCGAGGCTACACCTTC. This codes for CASSLGPRRGYTF.